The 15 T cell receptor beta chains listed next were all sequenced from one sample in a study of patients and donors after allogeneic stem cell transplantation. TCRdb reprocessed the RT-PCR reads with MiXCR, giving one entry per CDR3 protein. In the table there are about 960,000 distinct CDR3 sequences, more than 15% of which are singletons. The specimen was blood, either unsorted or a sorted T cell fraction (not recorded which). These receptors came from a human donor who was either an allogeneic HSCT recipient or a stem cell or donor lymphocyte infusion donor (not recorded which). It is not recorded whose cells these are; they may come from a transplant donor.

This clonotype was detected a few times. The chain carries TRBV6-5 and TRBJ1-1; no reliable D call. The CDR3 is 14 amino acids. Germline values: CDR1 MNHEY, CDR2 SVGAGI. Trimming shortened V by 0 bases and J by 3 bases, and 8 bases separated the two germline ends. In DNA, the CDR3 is TGTGCCAGCAGTTACTCTGACGGTTACACTGAAGCTTTCTTT. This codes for CASSYSDGYTEAFF.

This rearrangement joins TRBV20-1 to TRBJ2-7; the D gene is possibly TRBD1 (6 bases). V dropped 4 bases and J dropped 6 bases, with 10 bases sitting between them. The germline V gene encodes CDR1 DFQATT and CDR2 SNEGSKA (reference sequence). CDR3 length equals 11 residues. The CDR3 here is CSATKGGEQYF. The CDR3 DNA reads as TGCAGTGCTACCAAAGGGGGCGAGCAGTACTTC.

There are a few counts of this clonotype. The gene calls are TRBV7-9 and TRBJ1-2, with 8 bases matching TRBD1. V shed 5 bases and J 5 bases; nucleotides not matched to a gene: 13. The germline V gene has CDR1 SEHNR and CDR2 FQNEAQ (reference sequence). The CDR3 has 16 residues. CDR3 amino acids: CASSRLGTGDRYGYTF. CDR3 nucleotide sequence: TGTGCCAGCAGCCGTTTAGGGACAGGAGACCGTTATGGCTACACCTTC.

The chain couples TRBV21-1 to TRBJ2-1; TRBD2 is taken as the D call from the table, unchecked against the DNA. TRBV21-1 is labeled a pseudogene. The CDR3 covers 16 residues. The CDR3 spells CASSTLAGGSDNEQFF. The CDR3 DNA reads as TGTGCCAGCAGCACACTAGCGGGAGGGTCCGACAATGAGCAGTTCTTC.

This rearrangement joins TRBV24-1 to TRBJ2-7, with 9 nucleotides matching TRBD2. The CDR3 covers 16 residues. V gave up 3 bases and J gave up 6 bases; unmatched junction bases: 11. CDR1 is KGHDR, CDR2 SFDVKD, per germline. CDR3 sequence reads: CATSDPTKAAGGEQYF. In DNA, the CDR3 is TGTGCCACCAGTGATCCCACCAAAGCAGCGGGAGGCGAGCAGTACTTC.

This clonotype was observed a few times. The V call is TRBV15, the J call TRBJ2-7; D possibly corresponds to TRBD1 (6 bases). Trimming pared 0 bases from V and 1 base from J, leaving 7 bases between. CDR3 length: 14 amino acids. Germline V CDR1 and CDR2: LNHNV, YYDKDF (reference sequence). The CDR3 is CATSRDTGSYEQYF. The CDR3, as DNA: TGTGCCACCAGCAGAGATACAGGGTCCTACGAGCAGTACTTC.

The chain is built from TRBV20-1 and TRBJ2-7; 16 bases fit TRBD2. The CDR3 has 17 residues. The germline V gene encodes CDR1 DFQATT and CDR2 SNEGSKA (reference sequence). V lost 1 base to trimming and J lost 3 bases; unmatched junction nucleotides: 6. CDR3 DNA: TGCAGTGCTAGAGTGGGACTAGCGGGGGGGATAAACTACGAGCAGTACTTC. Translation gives CSARVGLAGGINYEQYF.

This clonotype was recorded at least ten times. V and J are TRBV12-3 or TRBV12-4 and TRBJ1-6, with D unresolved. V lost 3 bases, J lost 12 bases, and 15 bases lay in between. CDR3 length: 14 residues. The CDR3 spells CASSFGSRVGPLHF. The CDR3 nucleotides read TGTGCCAGCAGTTTTGGTAGTAGGGTGGGACCCCTCCACTTT.

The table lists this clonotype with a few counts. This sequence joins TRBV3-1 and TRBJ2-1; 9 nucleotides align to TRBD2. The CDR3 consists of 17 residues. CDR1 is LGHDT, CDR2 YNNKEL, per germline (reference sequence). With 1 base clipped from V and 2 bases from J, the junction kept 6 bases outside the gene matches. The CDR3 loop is CASSQVLTSGTYNEQFF. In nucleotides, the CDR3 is TGTGCCAGCAGCCAAGTCTTGACTAGCGGAACCTACAATGAGCAGTTCTTC.

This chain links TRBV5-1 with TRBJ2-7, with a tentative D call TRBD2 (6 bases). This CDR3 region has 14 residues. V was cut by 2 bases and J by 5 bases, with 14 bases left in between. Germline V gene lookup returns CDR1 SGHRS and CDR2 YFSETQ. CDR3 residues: CASSFRDSLDEQYF. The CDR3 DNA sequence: TGCGCCAGCAGCTTTAGGGACTCTTTGGACGAGCAGTACTTC. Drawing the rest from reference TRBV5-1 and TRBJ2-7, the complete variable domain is KAGVTQTPRYLIKTRGQQVTLSCSPISGHRSVSWYQQTPGQGLQFLFEYFSETQRNKGNFPGRFSGRQFSNSRSEMNVSTLELGDSALYLCASSFRDSLDEQYFGPGTRLTVT.

CDR3: CSAPPERWLYEQYF. CDR3 coding DNA: TGCAGTGCCCCTCCCGAAAGGTGGCTCTACGAGCAGTACTTC. The chain links TRBV20-1 to TRBJ2-7; no clear D. Trimming cost V 6 bases and J 3 bases, with 18 bases left between them. CDR1 and CDR2 from the germline V gene are DFQATT and SNEGSKA (reference sequence). The CDR3 contains 14 residues.

This CDR3 reads CAIRIQGGTYEQYF. For the CDR3, the DNA is TGTGCCATCAGGATTCAGGGAGGAACCTACGAGCAGTACTTC. V gene TRBV10-3 combines with J gene TRBJ2-7; tentatively, D is TRBD2 (6 bases). The ends were cut back, 6 bases at V and 2 bases at J, with 14 bases in the middle. This CDR3 is 14 amino acids long. In germline, CDR1 is ENHRY, CDR2 SYGVKD.

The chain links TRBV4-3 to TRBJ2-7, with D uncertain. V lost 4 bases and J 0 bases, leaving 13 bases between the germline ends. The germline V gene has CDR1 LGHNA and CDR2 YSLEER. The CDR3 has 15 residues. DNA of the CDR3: TGCGCCAGCAGCCGCGAGTATAAAGGCTCCTACGAGCAGTACTTC. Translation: CASSREYKGSYEQYF.

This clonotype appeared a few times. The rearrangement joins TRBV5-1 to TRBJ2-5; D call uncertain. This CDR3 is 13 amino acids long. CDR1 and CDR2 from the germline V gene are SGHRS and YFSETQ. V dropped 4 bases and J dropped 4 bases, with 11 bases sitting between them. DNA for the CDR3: TGCGCCAGCAGCCCTGGACCTGTAGAGACCCAGTACTTC. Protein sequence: CASSPGPVETQYF. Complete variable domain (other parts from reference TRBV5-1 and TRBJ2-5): KAGVTQTPRYLIKTRGQQVTLSCSPISGHRSVSWYQQTPGQGLQFLFEYFSETQRNKGNFPGRFSGRQFSNSRSEMNVSTLELGDSALYLCASSPGPVETQYFGPGTRLLVL.

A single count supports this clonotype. The CDR3 loop is CSARANSKPETQYF. DNA of the CDR3: TGCAGTGCTAGAGCCAACTCTAAACCAGAGACCCAGTACTTC. This rearrangement joins TRBV20-1 to TRBJ2-5; no firm D call. This CDR3 has 14 residues. Germline assignment: CDR1 DFQATT and CDR2 SNEGSKA (reference sequence). V was pared by 1 base and J by 4 bases, with 13 bases between.